The T cell receptor (beta chain) under discussion was sequenced for a study of beta chain features in type 1 diabetes. TCRB transcripts that were expressed got sequenced, as all of the isolated RNA had been reverse transcribed. Assay: immunoSEQ multiplex PCR; the TCRdb copy retains only in-frame clones and omits some. The sample comprises some 640,000 clones, around an eighth of which are singletons, and 0.035% to 0.04% rests with the top ten. This clone was detected a few times. The antigen is undetermined. Per the germline V gene, CDR1 is MNHEY and CDR2 is SVGAGI. V dropped 8 bases and J dropped 4 bases, with 9 bases sitting between them. The CDR3 sequence is 13 residues long. Regarding the study as a whole: All four CD4+ subsets of Type 1 diabetes patients contained TCRB CDR3s that were moderately but significantly shorter.

Sequencing used naive CD4+ T cells from blood. This TCR was recovered from a man between 18 and 29 years old with type 1 diabetes. The chain has TRBV6-5 and TRBJ2-6, with D unclear. The CDR3 region is CASLSAGANVLTF. The CDR3 DNA reads as TGTGCCAGCCTAAGCGCCGGGGCCAACGTCCTGACTTTC.